A single sample is the source of the 20 T cell receptor beta chains below, sequenced in a study of cytomegalovirus exposure and HLA in healthy donors. Assay used: immunoSEQ multiplex PCR; TCRdb lists only in-frame clones, some missing. The sample contains some 46,000 clones, 80% to 95% of which appear only once. Sequenced input: PBMCs. All receptors derive from a man aged 18 to 35 in good health and CMV-seronegative.

The V gene is TRBV5-1, the J gene TRBJ1-2, with 8 bases fitting TRBD1. Germline lookup yields CDR1 SGHRS and CDR2 YFSETQ. CDR3 length: 14 residues. V trimming: 0 bases; J trimming: 7 bases; junction bases outside the gene matches: 5. The CDR3 region has the DNA TGCGCCAGCAGCTTGGAGCCAGACAGGGGTGGCTACACCTTC. It translates to CASSLEPDRGGYTF.

The chain combines TRBV18 with TRBJ2-7; TRBD2 agrees at 8 bases. Germline CDR1 is KGHSH and CDR2 is LQKENI. The V gene end was trimmed by 6 bases and the J gene end by 2 bases; junction bases not matched to a gene: 9. This CDR3 contains 15 residues. The CDR3 is CASSPRSGRAYEQYF. CDR3 in DNA: TGTGCCAGCTCCCCTCGGAGCGGGAGAGCCTACGAGCAGTACTTC.

This clone was seen just once. V is TRBV6-5 and J is TRBJ2-5, with TRBD2 matching over 7 bases. The CDR3 has 15 residues. Germline-derived CDR1 and CDR2 are MNHEY and SVGAGI. Trimming at V came to 4 bases and at J to 4 bases, leaving 9 bases not matched to a gene. CDR3 sequence (DNA): TGTGCCAGCAGTTCCCAGCTTGGACTAGGAGAGACCCAGTACTTC. Encoded protein: CASSSQLGLGETQYF.

This clone was seen only once. The chain uses TRBV10-3 and TRBJ2-2; D might be TRBD2 (5 bases). Trimming stripped 3 bases from V and 7 bases from J, with 12 bases between. The CDR3 is 14 amino acids. Germline CDR1 is ENHRY and CDR2 is SYGVKD. The CDR3 region has the DNA TGTGCCATCAGTGAATCCGCGGGCCGCGGGGAGCTGTTTTTT. It specifies CAISESAGRGELFF.

The rearrangement joins TRBV7-8 to TRBJ1-5; D is uncertain. V was clipped by 4 bases and J by 4 bases, with 14 bases between them. There are 15 residues in the CDR3. CDR1 and CDR2 (germline): SGHVS, FQNEAQ. The CDR3 region is CASSSPHPGNQPQHF. The CDR3 coding sequence is TGTGCCAGCAGCTCCCCCCACCCGGGGAATCAGCCCCAGCATTTT.

The chain carries TRBV15 and TRBJ2-4, with 7 bases matching TRBD1. The germline gives CDR1 LNHNV, CDR2 YYDKDF (reference sequence). This CDR3 comprises 14 residues. The ends lost 3 bases at V and 6 bases at J; junction bases unmatched: 5. The CDR3 is CATSSGDSGNIQYF. The CDR3 coding sequence is TGTGCCACCAGCAGTGGGGACAGTGGAAACATTCAGTACTTC.

The chain recombines TRBV18 with TRBJ2-3; unclear D gene. The CDR3 length is 16 residues. CDR1 and CDR2 (germline): KGHSH, LQKENI. V was cut by 2 bases and J by 2 bases, with 14 bases left in between. The CDR3 region is CASSPLIVAATDTQYF. The CDR3 DNA follows: TGTGCCAGCTCACCATTGATCGTGGCTGCCACAGATACGCAGTATTTT.

The chain uses TRBV21-1 and TRBJ2-2; the D segment call TRBD1 is taken from the table without a DNA check. TRBV21-1 is assigned pseudogene status. The CDR3 consists of 17 residues. The chain's CDR3 is CASAGQGLNSVTGELFF. As DNA, the CDR3 is TGTGCCAGCGCCGGACAGGGGTTGAACAGTGTCACCGGGGAGCTGTTTTTT.

This chain connects TRBV7-3 to TRBJ2-6, with D possibly TRBD1 on 5 matching bases. V shed 5 bases and J shed 3 bases, with 8 bases lying between them. The CDR3 length is 14 residues. Germline loops: CDR1 SGHTA, CDR2 FQGTGA. This chain's CDR3 is CASSQGFGANVLTF. CDR3 coding DNA: TGTGCCAGCAGCCAGGGCTTTGGGGCCAACGTCCTGACTTTC. The full variable domain, its missing parts supplied by reference TRBV7-3 and TRBJ2-6, is GAGVSQTPSNKVTEKGKYVELRCDPISGHTALYWYRQSLGQGPEFLIYFQGTGAADDSGLPNDRFFAVRPEGSVSTLKIQRTERGDSAVYLCASSQGFGANVLTFGAGSRLTVL.

The genes are TRBV6-5 and TRBJ2-5, with 10 nucleotides matching TRBD2. The junction had 6 bases not matched to a gene; V was cut back by 2 bases and J by 6 bases. Germline values: CDR1 MNHEY, CDR2 SVGAGI. This CDR3 is built from 15 residues. This CDR3 reads CASSYGVAGGQTQYF. CDR3 DNA: TGTGCCAGCAGTTACGGGGTAGCGGGGGGCCAGACCCAGTACTTC.

The gene calls are TRBV5-8 and TRBJ2-1; D is unclear. Germline values: CDR1 SGHTS, CDR2 YDEGEE. CDR3 length equals 12 residues. Deletions cut 2 bases from V and 12 bases from J, with 12 bases between. The chain's CDR3 is CASSFARSRQFF. CDR3 in DNA: TGTGCCAGCAGCTTTGCACGGAGTCGGCAGTTCTTC.

The DNA of the CDR3 is TGTGCCAGCAGCCGGGACAAATCTAGCACAGATACGCAGTATTTT. This sequence encodes CASSRDKSSTDTQYF. The chain employs TRBV2 and TRBJ2-3; tentative D call: TRBD1 (6 bases). CDR1 and CDR2 (germline): SNHLY, FYNNEI. CDR3 length: 15 residues. V shed 6 bases and J shed 0 bases, with 13 bases lying between them.

The J gene is TRBJ1-2, the V gene TRBV4-1, with D uncertain. CDR3 length: 15 residues. The V and J ends lost 0 bases and 3 bases respectively, with 11 bases between them. Germline lookup yields CDR1 MGHRA and CDR2 YSYEKL. The CDR3 nucleotides read TGCGCCAGCAGCCAAGATCGAGGGAATCACTATGGCTACACCTTC. The encoded protein is CASSQDRGNHYGYTF.

This chain uses TRBV5-1 with TRBJ1-3, with TRBD1 matching 7 bases. The CDR3 runs to 14 residues. Germline-derived CDR1 and CDR2 are SGHRS and YFSETQ. Trimming at V came to 4 bases and at J to 3 bases, leaving 4 bases not matched to a gene. This CDR3 reads CASSPQGDGNTIYF. The DNA of the CDR3 is TGCGCCAGCAGCCCTCAGGGGGATGGAAACACCATATATTTT.

The chain links TRBV14 to TRBJ1-5; D might be TRBD1 (6 bases). Germline-derived CDR1 and CDR2 are SGHDN and FVKESK. V was clipped by 1 base and J by 2 bases, with 6 bases between them. The CDR3 runs to 14 residues. In DNA form, the CDR3 reads TGTGCCAGCAGCCAAGCAGGGGGCAATCAGCCCCAGCATTTT. Protein product: CASSQAGGNQPQHF. The full variable domain, rest sourced from reference TRBV14 and TRBJ1-5, is EAGVTQFPSHSVIEKGQTVTLRCDPISGHDNLYWYRRVMGKEIKFLLHFVKESKQDESGMPNNRFLAERTGGTYSTLKVQPAELEDSGVYFCASSQAGGNQPQHFGDGTRLSIL.

This chain connects TRBV7-2 to TRBJ2-1; D is undetermined. Germline CDR1 SGHTA, CDR2 FQGNSA. The length of the CDR3 is 15 residues. Trimming pared 4 bases from V and 1 base from J, leaving 11 bases between. The CDR3 loop is CASSSQLNSYNEQFF. The CDR3, as DNA: TGTGCCAGCAGCTCCCAGTTGAATTCCTACAATGAGCAGTTCTTC.

V gene TRBV11-2 combines with J gene TRBJ2-5, with a tentative D call TRBD1 (6 bases). V was shortened by 5 bases and J by 0 bases, with 19 bases between the two germline ends. Germline V gene sequence: CDR1 SGHAT, CDR2 FQNNGV. The length of the CDR3 is 17 residues. CDR3 bases: TGTGCCAGCAGCCTACCCCTAACAGGGAAGTACCAAGAGACCCAGTACTTC. Its translation is CASSLPLTGKYQETQYF.

V gene TRBV13 combines with J gene TRBJ2-2, with no clear D. CDR3 size: 13 residues. V shed 6 bases and J shed 6 bases, with 11 bases lying between them. In germline, CDR1 is PRHDT, CDR2 FYEKMQ (reference sequence). CDR3 region: CASSRLVAGELFF. CDR3 nucleotides: TGTGCCAGCAGTCGGTTGGTCGCCGGGGAGCTGTTTTTT. The complete variable domain, with remaining parts taken from reference TRBV13 and TRBJ2-2, reads AAGVIQSPRHLIKEKRETATLKCYPIPRHDTVYWYQQGPGQDPQFLISFYEKMQSDKGSIPDRFSAQQFSDYHSELNMSSLELGDSALYFCASSRLVAGELFFGEGSRLTVL.

V and J are TRBV28 and TRBJ2-5; 7 nucleotides match TRBD1. The CDR3 consists of 15 residues. V lost 6 bases to trimming and J lost 5 bases; unmatched junction nucleotides: 12. The germline gives CDR1 MDHEN, CDR2 SYDVKM. The CDR3 loop reads CASRNRDSLWETQYF. The CDR3 DNA follows: TGTGCCAGCAGAAACCGGGACAGCTTGTGGGAGACCCAGTACTTC.

The chain combines TRBV11-2 with TRBJ2-2; TRBD2 agrees at 10 bases. This CDR3 spans 17 amino acids. The V gene end was trimmed by 5 bases and the J gene end by 2 bases; junction bases not matched to a gene: 8. The V gene's germline CDR1 is SGHAT and CDR2 FQNNGV. The CDR3 bases are TGTGCCAGCAGCGTATCAAGGACTAGCGGAAACACCGGGGAGCTGTTTTTT. It encodes CASSVSRTSGNTGELFF.